Given below is one T cell receptor (beta chain) in context. Germline assignment: CDR1 DFQATT and CDR2 SNEGSKA (reference sequence). With 3 bases removed from V and 7 bases from J, the gap between germline ends came to 13 bases. The CDR3 runs to 12 residues. This specimen belongs to a study of Graves' ophthalmopathy and Graves' hyperthyroidism. Amplification targeted the TCR beta CDR3 regions, with RNA transcripts as the source material. First-round RT-PCR with HTBI primers preceded a second-round multiplex PCR. Each CDR3 protein is one row after TCRdb ran MiXCR on the multiplex PCR reads. The sample records under 800,000 distinct CDR3 sequences, 22% being singletons.

The sequence was collected from a woman aged 18-30 years with stable Graves' hyperthyroidism. Some clones in this sample may be carry-over from other donors' samples. V is TRBV20-1 and J is TRBJ2-7; D not certain. The material sequenced was peripheral blood. The CDR3 loop is CSARFPNQEQYF. As DNA, the CDR3 is TGCAGTGCTAGGTTTCCTAACCAGGAGCAGTACTTC.